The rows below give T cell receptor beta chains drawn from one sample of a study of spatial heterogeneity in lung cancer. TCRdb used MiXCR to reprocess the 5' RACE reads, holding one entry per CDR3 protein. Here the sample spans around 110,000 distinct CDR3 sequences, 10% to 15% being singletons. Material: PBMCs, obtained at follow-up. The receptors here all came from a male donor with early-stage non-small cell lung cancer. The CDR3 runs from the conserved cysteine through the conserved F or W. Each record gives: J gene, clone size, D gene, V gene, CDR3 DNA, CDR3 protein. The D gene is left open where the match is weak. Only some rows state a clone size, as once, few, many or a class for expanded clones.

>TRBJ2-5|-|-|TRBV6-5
TGTGCCAGCAGTTTCTTTGACAGGCGCGGGACCCAGTACTTC
CASSFFDRRGTQYF
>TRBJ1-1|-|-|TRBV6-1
TGTGCCAGCAGTGTCAACTGGAACACTGAAGCTTTCTTT
CASSVNWNTEAFF
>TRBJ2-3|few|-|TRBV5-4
TGTGCCAGCAGCTTAAGTAGTGCAGATACGCAGTATTTT
CASSLSSADTQYF
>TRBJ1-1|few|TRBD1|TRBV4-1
TGCGCCAGCAGCCAAGTACCACAGGGGTTGAACACTGAAGCTTTCTTT
CASSQVPQGLNTEAFF
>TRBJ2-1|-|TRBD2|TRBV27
TGTGCCACCACAGTACGAAGCGGGGGCAATGAGCAGTTCTTC
CATTVRSGGNEQFF
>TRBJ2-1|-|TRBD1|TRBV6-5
TGTGCCAGCAGAGGGCCAGGGGGCGGGAATGAGCAGTTCTTC
CASRGPGGGNEQFF
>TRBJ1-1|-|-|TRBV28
TGTGCCAGCGTGGGAGGGCCCAGGGGAATAACTGAAGCTTTCTTT
CASVGGPRGITEAFF
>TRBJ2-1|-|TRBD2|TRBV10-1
TGCGCCAGCAGTGAGGGTCCCCCGTCCAGGGTCCCTAGCGGGGGTTCCCACCTCAATGAGCAGTTCTTC
CASSEGPPSRVPSGGSHLNEQFF
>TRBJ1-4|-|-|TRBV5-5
TGTGCCAGCAGCCCAGGAGGGACAACTAATGAAAAACTGTTTTTT
CASSPGGTTNEKLFF
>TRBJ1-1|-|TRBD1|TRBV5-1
TGCGCCAGCAGCCTCTTGACAGGGGTCGGCACTGAAGCTTTCTTT
CASSLLTGVGTEAFF
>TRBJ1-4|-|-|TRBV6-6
TGTGCCAGCAGTCAGCTGAGGAGCTATAATGAAAAACTGTTTTTT
CASSQLRSYNEKLFF
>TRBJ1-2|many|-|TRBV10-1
TGCGCCAGCAGTGACCAGAAGAACTATGGCTACACCTTC
CASSDQKNYGYTF
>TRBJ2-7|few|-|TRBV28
TGTGCCAGCAATCCGGACTTACTCCGGGAGCAGTACTTC
CASNPDLLREQYF
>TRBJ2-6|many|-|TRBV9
TGTGCCAGCAGCGCAAGTGGGGCAACGGCCAACGTCCTGACTTTC
CASSASGATANVLTF
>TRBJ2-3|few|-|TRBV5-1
TGCGCCAGCAGCCCGGGCCCACCCCGCACAGATACGCAGTATTTT
CASSPGPPRTDTQYF
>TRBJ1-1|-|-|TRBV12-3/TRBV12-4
TGTGCCAGCAGTTTTGGGCTGTCTGAAGCTTTCTTT
CASSFGLSEAFF
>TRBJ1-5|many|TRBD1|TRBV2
TGTGCCAGCAGAGAACAGGGGAACCAGCCCCAGCATTTT
CASREQGNQPQHF
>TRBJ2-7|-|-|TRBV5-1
TGCGCCAGCAGCGGGGACATCTACGAGCAGTACTTC
CASSGDIYEQYF
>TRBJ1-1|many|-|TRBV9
TGTGCCAGCAGCCCGGGACACTCGAACACTGAAGCTTTCTTT
CASSPGHSNTEAFF
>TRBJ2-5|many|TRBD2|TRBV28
TGTGCCAGCAGTTCGATAACCCCTTGGCTAGCGGACCAAGAGACCCAGTACTTC
CASSSITPWLADQETQYF
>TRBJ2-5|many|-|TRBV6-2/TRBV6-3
TGTGCCAGCAGTCTCAGGAAAGAGACCCAGTACTTC
CASSLRKETQYF
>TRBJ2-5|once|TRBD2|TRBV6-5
TGTGCCAGTGGCCGGCGGGGGGGCAGGGAGACCCAGTACTTC
CASGRRGGRETQYF
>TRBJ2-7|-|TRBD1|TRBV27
TGTGCCAGCAGCACCGGGACAGGCTCGGGTGAGCAGTACTTC
CASSTGTGSGEQYF
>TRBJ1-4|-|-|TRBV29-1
TGCAGCGCCCGGGAAGGCGATGAAAAACTGTTTTTT
CSAREGDEKLFF
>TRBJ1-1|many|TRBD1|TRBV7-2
TGTGCCAGCAGCTTAGTAGGACAGGGGGCGACCACTGAAGCTTTCTTT
CASSLVGQGATTEAFF
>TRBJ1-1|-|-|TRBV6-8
TGTGCCAGCACCCCGAGACAGGTTGGAACTGAAGCTTTCTTT
CASTPRQVGTEAFF
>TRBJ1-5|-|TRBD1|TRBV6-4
TGTGCCAGCGGGGGACAGGGGAGGGATCAGCCCCAGCATTTT
CASGGQGRDQPQHF
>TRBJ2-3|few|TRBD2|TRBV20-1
TGCAGTGCTAGAGAACTAGCGGGCACAGATACGCAGTATTTT
CSARELAGTDTQYF
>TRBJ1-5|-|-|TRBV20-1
TGCAGTGCTAGAGACCCATACGATCAGCCCCAGCATTTT
CSARDPYDQPQHF
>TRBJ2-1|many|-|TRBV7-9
TGTGCCAGCAGCTTAGGCACCGATTTACAATTCTTC
CASSLGTDLQFF
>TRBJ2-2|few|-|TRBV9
TGTGCCAGCAGCCTTACTAGCAGCTCCGGGGAGCTGTTTTTT
CASSLTSSSGELFF
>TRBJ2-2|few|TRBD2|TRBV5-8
TGTGCCAGCAGCCTACCGGGACTAGCGGGCACCGGGGAGCTGTTTTTT
CASSLPGLAGTGELFF
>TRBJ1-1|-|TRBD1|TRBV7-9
TGTGCCAGCAGCCCTCACAGGGGGGGCATGAACACTGAAGCTTTCTTT
CASSPHRGGMNTEAFF
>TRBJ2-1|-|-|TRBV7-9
TGTGCCAGCAGCTTACATGGAGGGTACAATGAGCAGTTCTTC
CASSLHGGYNEQFF
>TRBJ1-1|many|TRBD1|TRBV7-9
TGTGCCAGCAGCTCCCGGGACAGGGGGAGAGGAAGAACTGAAGCTTTCTTT
CASSSRDRGRGRTEAFF
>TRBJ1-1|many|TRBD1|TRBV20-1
TGCAGTGCAGGGCCGAGGGGGCGCGGGGACACTGAAGCTTTCTTT
CSAGPRGRGDTEAFF
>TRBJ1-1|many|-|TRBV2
TGTGCCAGCAGGGCCGGGACGGCGAACACTGAAGCTTTCTTT
CASRAGTANTEAFF
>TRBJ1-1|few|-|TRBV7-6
TGTGCCAGCAGCTCCGAGGGACGTAGTTCTGAAGCTTTCTTT
CASSSEGRSSEAFF
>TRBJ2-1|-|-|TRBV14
TGTGCCAGCAGCCAATGGGGATCCAATGAGCAGTTCTTC
CASSQWGSNEQFF
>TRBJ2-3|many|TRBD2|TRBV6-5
TGTGCCAGCAGTTACACCGTAGCGGGGGGATTCACAGATACGCAGTATTTT
CASSYTVAGGFTDTQYF
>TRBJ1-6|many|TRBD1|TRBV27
TGTGCCAGCAGAAAGGGACAGGGGAATTCACCCCTCCACTTT
CASRKGQGNSPLHF
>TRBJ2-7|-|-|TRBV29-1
TGCAGCGCCGAACGAGGGTCAGGTTACGAGCAGTACTTC
CSAERGSGYEQYF
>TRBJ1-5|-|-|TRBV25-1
TGTGCCAGCAGTGACTCGAGTCAGCCCCAGCATTTT
CASSDSSQPQHF
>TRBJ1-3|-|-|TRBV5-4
TGTGCCAGCAGCCTCCAGGGCAGCAGCTCTGGAAACACCATATATTTT
CASSLQGSSSGNTIYF
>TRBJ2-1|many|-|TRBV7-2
TGTGCCAGCAGCCCGAACAGGGAACTGTACAATGAGCAGTTCTTC
CASSPNRELYNEQFF
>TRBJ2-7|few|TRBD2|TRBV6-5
TGTGCCAGCGGGAGGGGATCATACTCCGAGCAGTACTTC
CASGRGSYSEQYF
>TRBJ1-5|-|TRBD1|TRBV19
TGTGCCACCTCGGTAGGACAGGTCATCAATCAGCCCCAGCATTTT
CATSVGQVINQPQHF
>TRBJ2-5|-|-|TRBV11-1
TGTGCCAGCAGCTCCGGTCCCCGGGGAGAGACCCAGTACTTC
CASSSGPRGETQYF
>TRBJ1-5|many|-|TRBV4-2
TGTGCCAGCAGCCAAGATCGGGGGAGTCCCACAACCAATCAGCCCCAGCATTTT
CASSQDRGSPTTNQPQHF